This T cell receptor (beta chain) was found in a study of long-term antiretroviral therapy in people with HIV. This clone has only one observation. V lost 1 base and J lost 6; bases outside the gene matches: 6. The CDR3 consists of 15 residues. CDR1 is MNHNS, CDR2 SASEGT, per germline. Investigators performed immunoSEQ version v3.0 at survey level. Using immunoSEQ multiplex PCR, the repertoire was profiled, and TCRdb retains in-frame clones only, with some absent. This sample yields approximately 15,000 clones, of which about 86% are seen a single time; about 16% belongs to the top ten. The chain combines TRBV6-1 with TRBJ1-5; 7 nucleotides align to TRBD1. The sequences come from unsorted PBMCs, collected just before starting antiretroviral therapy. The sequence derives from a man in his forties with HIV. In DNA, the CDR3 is TGTGCCAGCAGTGAAGTGGGGACAGAGACTCAGCCCCAGCATTTT. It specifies CASSEVGTETQPQHF.